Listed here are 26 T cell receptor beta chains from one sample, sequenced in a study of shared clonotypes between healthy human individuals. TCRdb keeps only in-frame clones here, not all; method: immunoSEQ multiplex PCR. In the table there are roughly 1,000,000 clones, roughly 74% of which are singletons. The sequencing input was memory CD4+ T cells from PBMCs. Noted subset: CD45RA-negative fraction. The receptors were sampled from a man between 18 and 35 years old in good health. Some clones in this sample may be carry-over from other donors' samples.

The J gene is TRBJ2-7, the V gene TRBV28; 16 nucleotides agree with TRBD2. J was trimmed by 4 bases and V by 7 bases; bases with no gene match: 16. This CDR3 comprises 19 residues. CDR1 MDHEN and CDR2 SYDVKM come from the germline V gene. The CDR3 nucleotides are TGTGCCAGCAAGAGACCCGGGACTAGCGGGAGGGCCGGGGGGTACGAGCAGTACTTC. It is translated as CASKRPGTSGRAGGYEQYF.

The CDR3: CASRIGVATNEKLFF. CDR3 coding DNA: TGTGCCAGCAGAATTGGCGTTGCAACTAATGAAAAACTGTTTTTT. This chain links TRBV27 with TRBJ1-4, with unresolved D. Germline CDR1 reads MNHEY; CDR2 reads SMNVEV (reference sequence). V gave up 6 bases and J gave up 0 bases, with 11 bases separating them. The CDR3 length is 15 residues.

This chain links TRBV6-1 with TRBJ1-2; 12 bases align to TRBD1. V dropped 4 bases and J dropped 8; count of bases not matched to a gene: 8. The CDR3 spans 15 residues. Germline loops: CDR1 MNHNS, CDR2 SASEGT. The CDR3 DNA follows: TGTGCCAGCAGTGTGGGACAGGGGGCAGGAAGAGGCTACACCTTC. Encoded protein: CASSVGQGAGRGYTF.

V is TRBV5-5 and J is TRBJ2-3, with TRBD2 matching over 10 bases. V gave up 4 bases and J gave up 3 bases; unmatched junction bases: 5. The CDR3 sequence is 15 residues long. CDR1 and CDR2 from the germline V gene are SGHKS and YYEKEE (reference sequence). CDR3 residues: CASSLGTSATDTQYF. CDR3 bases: TGTGCCAGCAGCCTCGGGACTAGCGCGACAGATACGCAGTATTTT.

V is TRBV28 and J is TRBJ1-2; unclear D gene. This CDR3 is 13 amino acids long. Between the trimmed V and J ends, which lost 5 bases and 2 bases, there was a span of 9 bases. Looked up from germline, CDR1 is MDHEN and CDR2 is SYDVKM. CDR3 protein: CASSVWANYGYTF. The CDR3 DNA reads TGTGCCAGCAGTGTGTGGGCAAACTATGGCTACACCTTC.

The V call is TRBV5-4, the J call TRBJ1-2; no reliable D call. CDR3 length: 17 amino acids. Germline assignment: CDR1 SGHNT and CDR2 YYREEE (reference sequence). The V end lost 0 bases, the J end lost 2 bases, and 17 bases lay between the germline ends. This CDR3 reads CASSLAGASLLNYGYTF. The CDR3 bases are TGTGCCAGCAGCTTGGCGGGAGCTTCTCTACTAAACTATGGCTACACCTTC.

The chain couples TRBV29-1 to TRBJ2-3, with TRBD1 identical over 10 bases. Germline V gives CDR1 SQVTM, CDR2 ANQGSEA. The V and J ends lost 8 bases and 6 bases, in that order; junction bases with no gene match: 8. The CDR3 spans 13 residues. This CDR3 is CSLETGGVDTQYF. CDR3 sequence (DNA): TGCAGCTTAGAGACAGGGGGCGTGGATACGCAGTATTTT.

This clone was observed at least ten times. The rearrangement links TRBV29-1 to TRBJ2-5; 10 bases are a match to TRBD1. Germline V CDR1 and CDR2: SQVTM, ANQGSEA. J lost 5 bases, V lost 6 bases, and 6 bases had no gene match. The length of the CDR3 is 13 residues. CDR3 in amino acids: CSVTGQGSETQYF. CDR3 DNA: TGCAGCGTAACGGGACAGGGGTCGGAGACCCAGTACTTC.

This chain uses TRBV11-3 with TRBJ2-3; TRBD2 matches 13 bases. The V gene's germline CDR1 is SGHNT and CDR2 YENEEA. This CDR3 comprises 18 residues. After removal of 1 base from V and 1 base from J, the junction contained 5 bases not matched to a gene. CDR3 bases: TGTGCCAGCAGCTTAGGGACTAGCGGGAGTAGGGGCACAGATACGCAGTATTTT. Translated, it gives CASSLGTSGSRGTDTQYF.

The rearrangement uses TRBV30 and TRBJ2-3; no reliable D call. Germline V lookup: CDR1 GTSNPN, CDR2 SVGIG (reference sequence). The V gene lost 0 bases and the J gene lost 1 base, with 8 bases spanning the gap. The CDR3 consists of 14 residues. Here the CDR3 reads CAWSVEIGTDTQYF. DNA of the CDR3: TGTGCCTGGAGTGTGGAAATCGGCACAGATACGCAGTATTTT.

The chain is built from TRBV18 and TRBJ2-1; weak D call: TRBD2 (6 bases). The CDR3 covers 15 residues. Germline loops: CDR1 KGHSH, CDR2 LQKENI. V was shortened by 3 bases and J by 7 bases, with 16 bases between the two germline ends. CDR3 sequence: CASSPPSGTPNEQFF. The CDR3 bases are TGTGCCAGCTCACCTCCTTCCGGGACTCCAAATGAGCAGTTCTTC.

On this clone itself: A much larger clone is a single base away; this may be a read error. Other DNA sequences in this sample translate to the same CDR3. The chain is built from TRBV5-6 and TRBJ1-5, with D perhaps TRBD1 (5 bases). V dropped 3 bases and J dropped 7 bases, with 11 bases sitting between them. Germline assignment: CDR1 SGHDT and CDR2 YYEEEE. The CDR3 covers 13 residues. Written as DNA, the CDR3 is TGTGCCAGCAGCTCCCGGCGGGGCCAGCCCCAGCATTTT. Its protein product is CASSSRRGQPQHF.

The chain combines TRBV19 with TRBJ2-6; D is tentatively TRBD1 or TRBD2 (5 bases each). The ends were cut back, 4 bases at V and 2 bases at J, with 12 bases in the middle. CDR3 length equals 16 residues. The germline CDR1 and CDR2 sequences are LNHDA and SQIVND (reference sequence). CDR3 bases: TGTGCCAGTAGTAGAGGGCCAGGGACTGGGGCCAACGTCCTGACTTTC. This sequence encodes CASSRGPGTGANVLTF. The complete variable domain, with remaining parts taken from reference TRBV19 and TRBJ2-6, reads DGGITQSPKYLFRKEGQNVTLSCEQNLNHDAMYWYRQDPGQGLRLIYYSQIVNDFQKGDIAEGYSVSREKKESFPLTVTSAQKNPTAFYLCASSRGPGTGANVLTFGAGSRLTVL.

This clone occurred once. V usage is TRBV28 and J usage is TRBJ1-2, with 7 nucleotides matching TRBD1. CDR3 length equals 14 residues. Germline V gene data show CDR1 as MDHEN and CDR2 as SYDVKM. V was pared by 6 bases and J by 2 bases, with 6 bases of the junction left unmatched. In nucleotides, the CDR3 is TGTGCCAGCAGGGGGGGGACAGTGAACTATGGCTACACCTTC. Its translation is CASRGGTVNYGYTF.

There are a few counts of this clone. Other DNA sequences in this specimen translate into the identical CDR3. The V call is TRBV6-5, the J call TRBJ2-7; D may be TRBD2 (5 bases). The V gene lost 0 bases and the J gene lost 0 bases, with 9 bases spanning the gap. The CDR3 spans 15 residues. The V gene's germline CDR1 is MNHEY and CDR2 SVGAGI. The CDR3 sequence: CASSYSRASSYEQYF. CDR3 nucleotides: TGTGCCAGCAGTTACTCGAGGGCGAGCTCCTACGAGCAGTACTTC.

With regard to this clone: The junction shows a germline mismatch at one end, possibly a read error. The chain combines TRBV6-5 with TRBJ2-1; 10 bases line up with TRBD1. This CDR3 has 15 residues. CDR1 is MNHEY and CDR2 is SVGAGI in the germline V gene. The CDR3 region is CASSNSGQGYNEQFF. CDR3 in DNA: TGTGCCAGCAGTAACTCGGGACAGGGGTACAATGAGCAGTTCTTC.

CDR3 DNA sequence: TGCGCCAGCAGCCCTCCGGGGGCTAACTATGGCTACACCTTC. This sequence encodes CASSPPGANYGYTF. V and J are TRBV4-1 and TRBJ1-2, with D maybe TRBD1 (5 bases). Trimming removed 4 bases from V and 0 bases from J, with 9 bases in between. This CDR3 contains 14 residues. Germline V gene data show CDR1 as MGHRA and CDR2 as YSYEKL.

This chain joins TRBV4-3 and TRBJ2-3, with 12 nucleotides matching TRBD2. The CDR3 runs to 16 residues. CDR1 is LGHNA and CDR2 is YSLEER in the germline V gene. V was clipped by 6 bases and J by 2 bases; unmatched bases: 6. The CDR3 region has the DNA TGCGCCAGCAGTCCCTCTAGCGGGAGGGACACAGATACGCAGTATTTT. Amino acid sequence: CASSPSSGRDTDTQYF.

CDR3 bases: TGCAGTGCTAGAGACGGGCAGCCCGAGTACTTC. This codes for CSARDGQPEYF. The rearrangement uses TRBV20-1 and TRBJ2-7; D uncertain. V lost 0 bases, J lost 11 bases, and 11 bases lay in between. The CDR3 loop spans 11 amino acids. Germline assignment: CDR1 DFQATT and CDR2 SNEGSKA (reference sequence).

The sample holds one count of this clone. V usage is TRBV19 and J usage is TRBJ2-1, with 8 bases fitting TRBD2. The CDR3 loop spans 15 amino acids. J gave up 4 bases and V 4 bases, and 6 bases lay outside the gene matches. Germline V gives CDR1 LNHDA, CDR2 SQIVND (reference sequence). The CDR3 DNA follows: TGTGCCAGTAGTACCGGACTAGCACAATACAATGAGCAGTTCTTC. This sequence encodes CASSTGLAQYNEQFF.

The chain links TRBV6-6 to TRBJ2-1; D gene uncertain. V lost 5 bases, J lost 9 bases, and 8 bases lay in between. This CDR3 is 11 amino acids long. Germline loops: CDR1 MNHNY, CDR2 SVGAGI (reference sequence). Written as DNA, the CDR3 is TGTGCCAGCAGTCCAAGTTCTGAGCAGTTCTTC. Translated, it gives CASSPSSEQFF.

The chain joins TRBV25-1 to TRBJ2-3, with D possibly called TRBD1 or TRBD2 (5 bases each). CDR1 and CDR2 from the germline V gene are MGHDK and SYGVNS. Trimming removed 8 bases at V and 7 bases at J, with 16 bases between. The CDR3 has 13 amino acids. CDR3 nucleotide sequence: TGTGCCAGCCAGGAGTGGGGGTGGCATACGCAGTATTTT. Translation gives CASQEWGWHTQYF.

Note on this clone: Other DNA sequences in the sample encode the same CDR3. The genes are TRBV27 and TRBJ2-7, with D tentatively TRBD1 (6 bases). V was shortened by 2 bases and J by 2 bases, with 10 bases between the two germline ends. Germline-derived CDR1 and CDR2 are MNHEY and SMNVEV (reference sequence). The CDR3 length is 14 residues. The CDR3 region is CASSLTGKPYEQYF. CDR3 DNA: TGTGCCAGCAGTTTAACAGGGAAACCCTACGAGCAGTACTTC.

The CDR3 DNA follows: TGTGCCACCAGCAGACTGACTAGCGGGAGAGGTGAGCAGTTCTTC. It translates to CATSRLTSGRGEQFF. This chain links TRBV15 with TRBJ2-1; TRBD2 matches at 12 bases. Trimming took 2 bases from V and 9 from J; bases not matched to a gene: 5. The CDR3 has 15 residues. Germline V CDR1 and CDR2: LNHNV, YYDKDF (reference sequence). Full variable domain (remainder filled in from reference TRBV15 and TRBJ2-1): DAMVIQNPRYQVTQFGKPVTLSCSQTLNHNVMYWYQQKSSQAPKLLFHYYDKDFNNEADTPDNFQSRRPNTSFCFLDIRSPGLGDTAMYLCATSRLTSGRGEQFFGPGTRLTVL.

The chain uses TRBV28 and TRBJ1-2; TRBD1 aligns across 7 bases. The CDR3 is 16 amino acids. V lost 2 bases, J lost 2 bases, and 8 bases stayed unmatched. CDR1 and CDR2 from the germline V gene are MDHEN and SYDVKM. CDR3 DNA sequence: TGTGCCAGCAGTTTAAGTGCGGACAGGAGGAACTATGGCTACACCTTC. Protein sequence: CASSLSADRRNYGYTF.

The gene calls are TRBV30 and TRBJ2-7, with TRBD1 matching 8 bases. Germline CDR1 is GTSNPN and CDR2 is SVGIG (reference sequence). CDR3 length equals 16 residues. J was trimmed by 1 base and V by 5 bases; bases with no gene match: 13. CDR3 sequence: CAWSFMGTGLSYEQYF. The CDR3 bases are TGTGCCTGGTCCTTCATGGGGACAGGCCTATCCTACGAGCAGTACTTC.